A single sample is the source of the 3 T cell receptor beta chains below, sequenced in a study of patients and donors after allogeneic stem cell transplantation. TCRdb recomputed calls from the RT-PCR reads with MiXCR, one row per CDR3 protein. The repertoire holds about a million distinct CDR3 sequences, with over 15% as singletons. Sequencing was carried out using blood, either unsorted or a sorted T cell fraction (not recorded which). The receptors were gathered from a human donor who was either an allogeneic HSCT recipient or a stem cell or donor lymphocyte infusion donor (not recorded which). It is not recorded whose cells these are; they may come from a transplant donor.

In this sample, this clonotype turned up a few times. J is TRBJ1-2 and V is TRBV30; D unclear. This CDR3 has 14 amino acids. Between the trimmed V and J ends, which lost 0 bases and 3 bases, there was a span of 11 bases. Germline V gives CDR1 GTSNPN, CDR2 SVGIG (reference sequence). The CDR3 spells CAWSVRVTDYGYTF. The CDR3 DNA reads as TGTGCCTGGAGTGTGAGGGTGACGGACTATGGCTACACCTTC. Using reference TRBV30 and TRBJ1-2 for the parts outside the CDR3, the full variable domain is SQTIHQWPATLVQPVGSPLSLECTVEGTSNPNLYWYRQAAGRGLQLLFYSVGIGQISSEVPQNLSASRPQDRQFILSSKKLLLSDSGFYLCAWSVRVTDYGYTFGSGTRLTVV.

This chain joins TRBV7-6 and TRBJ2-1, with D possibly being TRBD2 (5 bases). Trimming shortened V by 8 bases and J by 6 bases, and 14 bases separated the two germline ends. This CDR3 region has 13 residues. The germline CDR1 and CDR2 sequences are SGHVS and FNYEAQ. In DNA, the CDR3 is TGTGCCAGCGCAGAACGGGCGGGCAATGAGCAGTTCTTC. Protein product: CASAERAGNEQFF.

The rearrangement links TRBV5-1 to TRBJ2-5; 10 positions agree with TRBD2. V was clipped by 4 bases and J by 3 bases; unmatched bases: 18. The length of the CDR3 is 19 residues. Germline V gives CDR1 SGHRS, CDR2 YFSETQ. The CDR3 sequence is CASSPGQTAAGGVEETQYF. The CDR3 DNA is TGCGCCAGCAGCCCCGGCCAAACAGCAGCGGGAGGGGTTGAAGAGACCCAGTACTTC.